This entry describes one T cell receptor beta chain. Its antigen is not identified. Time point defined: week 5, during vaccination. Every vaccination contained 300 ug of the mutant IDH1 20-mer peptide and was paired with topical imiquimod. TCRdb's copy holds only in-frame clones and misses some; the assay was immunoSEQ multiplex PCR. In the table there are over 45,000 clones, around 84% of which are singletons. Germline V gene lookup returns CDR1 SGHTA and CDR2 FQGNSA. Trimming took 2 bases from V and 4 from J, leaving 15 bases between them. The length of the CDR3 is 15 residues. The data belong to a study of a mutant IDH1 vaccine in newly diagnosed glioma. Study-wide background: In weeks 1, 3, 5, 7, 11, 15, 19 and 23, patients were immunized, eight times in all.

The source of this sequence is a woman aged 45-65 years with glioma. Sample: PBMCs, taken from a glioma patient whose treatment included an IDH1 peptide vaccine. The chain combines TRBV7-2 with TRBJ2-7; D tentatively reads TRBD1 or TRBD2 (7 bases each). Written as DNA, the CDR3 is TGTGCCAGCAGCTTAAAGGCAGGGGGAGGGTACGAGCAGTACTTC. Translated, it gives CASSLKAGGGYEQYF.